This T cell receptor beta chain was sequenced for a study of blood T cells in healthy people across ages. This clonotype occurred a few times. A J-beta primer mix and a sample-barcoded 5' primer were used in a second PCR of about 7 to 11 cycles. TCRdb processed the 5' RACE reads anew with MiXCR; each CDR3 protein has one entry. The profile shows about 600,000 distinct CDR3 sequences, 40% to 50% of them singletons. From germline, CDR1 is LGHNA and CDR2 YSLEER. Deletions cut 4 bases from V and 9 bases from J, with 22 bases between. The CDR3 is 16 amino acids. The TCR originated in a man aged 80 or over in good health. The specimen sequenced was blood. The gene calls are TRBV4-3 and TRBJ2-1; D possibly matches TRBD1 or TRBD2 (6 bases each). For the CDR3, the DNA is TGCGCCAGCAGCCCGATTTGGGTAGCGGAGGGGGGTGAGCAGTTCTTC. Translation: CASSPIWVAEGGEQFF.